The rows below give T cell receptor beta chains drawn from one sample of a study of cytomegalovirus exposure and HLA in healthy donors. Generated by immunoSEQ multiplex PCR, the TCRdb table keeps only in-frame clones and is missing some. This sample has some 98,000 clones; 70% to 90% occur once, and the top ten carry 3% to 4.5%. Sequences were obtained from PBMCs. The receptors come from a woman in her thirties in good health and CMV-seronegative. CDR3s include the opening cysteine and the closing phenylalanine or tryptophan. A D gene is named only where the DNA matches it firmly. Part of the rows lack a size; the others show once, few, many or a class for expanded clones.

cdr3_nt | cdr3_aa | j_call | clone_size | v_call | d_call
TGTGCCAGCAGCCTATTGGCATGGGGAGCTAACTATGGCTACACCTTC | CASSLLAWGANYGYTF | TRBJ1-2 | - | TRBV5-5 | -
TGTGCCAGCATTCCTTTGGGGGGTTCCTACGAGCAGTACTTC | CASIPLGGSYEQYF | TRBJ2-7 | - | TRBV5-6 | -
TGCGCCAGCAGCTTGTTGAGTTTTGCAACTAATGAAAAACTGTTTTTT | CASSLLSFATNEKLFF | TRBJ1-4 | - | TRBV5-1 | -
TGTGCCAGCAGTGCCTCGGGGGCCCACACTGAAGCTTTCTTT | CASSASGAHTEAFF | TRBJ1-1 | - | TRBV6-4 | -
TGTGCCAGCGGCGGCGGGCTATCCTACAATGAGCAGTTCTTC | CASGGGLSYNEQFF | TRBJ2-1 | once | TRBV9 | -
TGTGCCAGCAGCTTCGGGTTCGGGGGTAATCAGCCCCAGCATTTT | CASSFGFGGNQPQHF | TRBJ1-5 | - | TRBV7-2 | -
TGTGCCAGCAGTGAAACGACAGTTAGGGGGGAGCTGTTTTTT | CASSETTVRGELFF | TRBJ2-2 | once | TRBV2 | -
TGTGCCAGCAGCTTATGGCCCCGGGGACTGATGAATGAGCAGTTCTTC | CASSLWPRGLMNEQFF | TRBJ2-1 | - | TRBV7-6 | -
TGTGCCAGCAGCGTAGGGGGGGCCTACAATGAGCAGTTCTTC | CASSVGGAYNEQFF | TRBJ2-1 | - | TRBV9 | -
TGTGCCAGCAGCTACCCAGGAGGCCCGGACAGTGCAAAACTGTTTTTT | CASSYPGGPDSAKLFF | TRBJ1-4 | - | TRBV13 | -
TGTGCCAGCAGTGAAGTGGGGGGGGCGGACACTGAAGCTTTCTTT | CASSEVGGADTEAFF | TRBJ1-1 | once | TRBV2 | -
TGTGCCAGCAGCGACGACAGGGGACGGGGAAAACTGTTTTTT | CASSDDRGRGKLFF | TRBJ1-4 | few | TRBV14 | TRBD1
TGTGCCAGCAGCCCGCGTCAAAGAGCGGACACAGATACGCAGTATTTT | CASSPRQRADTDTQYF | TRBJ2-3 | - | TRBV13 | -
TGTGCCAGCAGTCCCACAGGGGCCGGTCCCTACGAGCAGTACTTC | CASSPTGAGPYEQYF | TRBJ2-7 | - | TRBV28 | TRBD1
TGTGCCAGCAGCCTCCCGGGGTTAAAGGAGCAGTTCTTC | CASSLPGLKEQFF | TRBJ2-1 | - | TRBV7-3 | -
TGCGCCAGCAGACCGAGACTAGCGGAGCGCCATGAGCAGTTCTTC | CASRPRLAERHEQFF | TRBJ2-1 | - | TRBV4-1 | TRBD2
TGTGCCATCAGGGGACAGGGGGAGACCCAGTACTTC | CAIRGQGETQYF | TRBJ2-5 | - | TRBV10-3 | TRBD1
TGCGCCAGCAGCGACCGGACAGACTATGGCTACACCTTC | CASSDRTDYGYTF | TRBJ1-2 | - | TRBV5-1 | -
TGTGCCAGCAGCCGGGACAGGACCTACGAGCAGTACTTC | CASSRDRTYEQYF | TRBJ2-7 | - | TRBV7-8 | TRBD1
TGTGCCAGCAGCTTAGCGGCCCAAGAGACCCAGTACTTC | CASSLAAQETQYF | TRBJ2-5 | - | TRBV7-6 | -
TGCGCCAGCAGCGCGGGACCGGGACAGGGGGGCGAGACCCAGTACTTC | CASSAGPGQGGETQYF | TRBJ2-5 | once | TRBV5-1 | TRBD1
TGTGCCAGCAGTACTTCCGACAGGTCGATGGCAGAAAAACTGTTTTTT | CASSTSDRSMAEKLFF | TRBJ1-4 | - | TRBV25-1 | -
TGTGCCATCAGATCCACTAGCGGGAGTCCCCACGAGCAGTACTTC | CAIRSTSGSPHEQYF | TRBJ2-7 | few | TRBV10-3 | TRBD2
TGTGCCAGTAGAGACAGGGCCTATAATTCACCCCTCCACTTT | CASRDRAYNSPLHF | TRBJ1-6 | - | TRBV19 | TRBD1
TGTGCCAGACCCCCCCGGGGGCAGTACTTC | CARPPRGQYF | TRBJ2-7 | - | TRBV28 | -
TGTGCCAGTAGCTCCGGGACTAGCGGGAGCCCGCAGTATTTT | CASSSGTSGSPQYF | TRBJ2-3 | once | TRBV19 | TRBD2
TGTGCCAGCAGCCGACAGGGGTTCTCTGGAAACACCATATATTTT | CASSRQGFSGNTIYF | TRBJ1-3 | - | TRBV9 | TRBD1
TGTGCCAGCAGCCAAGGACTAGCGGGAGCCGGGGAGACCCAGTACTTC | CASSQGLAGAGETQYF | TRBJ2-5 | - | TRBV9 | TRBD2
TGTGACTCTAGCGGGGGATACAATGAGCAGTTCTTC | CDSSGGYNEQFF | TRBJ2-1 | - | TRBV6-1 | TRBD2
TGTGCCAGCAGCTTGCGGGGTGGGTCCTACGAGCAGTACTTC | CASSLRGGSYEQYF | TRBJ2-7 | - | TRBV5-6 | -
TGTGCCAGCAGCCCCCGCCGGACAGACGAGCAGTACTTC | CASSPRRTDEQYF | TRBJ2-7 | - | TRBV9 | -
TGTGCCAGCATCCCCGGGGGAGGTCTTCTTGGCTACACCTTC | CASIPGGGLLGYTF | TRBJ1-2 | - | TRBV7-6 | -
TGTGCCAGCAGCTCCCTCAGAGGGACAGGGGTTCGCTACACCTTC | CASSSLRGTGVRYTF | TRBJ1-2 | - | TRBV7-8 | TRBD1
TGCAGTGCTCCAGATGTCGAGACCCAGTACTTC | CSAPDVETQYF | TRBJ2-5 | - | TRBV20-1 | -
TGTGCCAGTTGCCTGGAGGGAGGGACCGGGGAGCTGTTTTTT | CASCLEGGTGELFF | TRBJ2-2 | few | TRBV6-4 | TRBD2
TGTGCCAGCAGCTTAGACAGATCCTACGAGCAGTACTTC | CASSLDRSYEQYF | TRBJ2-7 | - | TRBV11-2 | -
TGTGCCAGCAGTCCCCTGACAGGGAAGGTCCAAGAGACCCAGTACTTC | CASSPLTGKVQETQYF | TRBJ2-5 | - | TRBV2 | TRBD1
TGCGCCAGCAGCTTGGGCATAGCGGGGGGGCCCTACAATGAGCAGTTCTTC | CASSLGIAGGPYNEQFF | TRBJ2-1 | - | TRBV5-1 | TRBD2
TGCGCCAGCAGCTCGACAGGATCTAACTATGGCTACACCTTC | CASSSTGSNYGYTF | TRBJ1-2 | - | TRBV5-1 | -
TGTGCCAGTAGTATACGAAGCGGAGCTAGGGTCACAGATACGCAGTATTTT | CASSIRSGARVTDTQYF | TRBJ2-3 | - | TRBV19 | -
TGTGCCAGCAGTTTACCGCTAGCGGGTACCTACGAGCAGTACTTC | CASSLPLAGTYEQYF | TRBJ2-7 | - | TRBV28 | TRBD2
TGTGCCAGCAGGGAGACAGGGGGCGGCTATGGCTACACCTTC | CASRETGGGYGYTF | TRBJ1-2 | - | TRBV6-5 | TRBD1
TGCGCCAGCAGCTTAGCAGGGGCGAATGAAAAACTGTTTTTT | CASSLAGANEKLFF | TRBJ1-4 | once | TRBV5-1 | -
TGTGCCAGCAGTTTAACAGGATTGGAAATAGCTTTCTTT | CASSLTGLEIAFF | TRBJ1-1 | few | TRBV27 | -
TGTGCCAGCAGCGTAGGATCCCCACGAGCAGGGGCTTCACCCCTCCACTTT | CASSVGSPRAGASPLHF | TRBJ1-6 | - | TRBV9 | -
TGTGCCACCGGGACAGATAGCAATCAGCCCCAGCATTTT | CATGTDSNQPQHF | TRBJ1-5 | - | TRBV2 | TRBD1
TGCGCCAGCAGCTTGGAACAGGGGAATCAGCCCCAGCATTTT | CASSLEQGNQPQHF | TRBJ1-5 | - | TRBV5-1 | TRBD1
TGTGCCAGCCGGAGGGGAGCTAATGAAAAACTGTTTTTT | CASRRGANEKLFF | TRBJ1-4 | - | TRBV19 | -